This entry describes one T cell receptor beta chain. Compared with germline, one end of the junction differs, possibly owing to a read error. RNA transcripts served as template for amplifying TCR beta CDR3 sequences. First-round RT-PCR with HTBI primers preceded a second-round multiplex PCR. TCRdb used MiXCR to reprocess the multiplex PCR reads, holding one entry per CDR3 protein. This sample has about 400,000 distinct CDR3 sequences; approximately 20% occur once, and the top ten carry roughly 1.4%. The CDR3 has 13 amino acids. Germline assignment: CDR1 SGHNT and CDR2 YYREEE (reference sequence). This sample is part of a study of Graves' ophthalmopathy and Graves' hyperthyroidism.

The sequence was obtained from a woman under 30 with Graves' ophthalmopathy. This rearrangement joins TRBV5-4 to TRBJ2-7, with 10 bases fitting TRBD1. Input material: peripheral blood. CDR3 loop: CTSSLDRGSEQYF. DNA for the CDR3: TGTACCAGCAGCTTGGACAGGGGGTCCGAGCAGTACTTC.